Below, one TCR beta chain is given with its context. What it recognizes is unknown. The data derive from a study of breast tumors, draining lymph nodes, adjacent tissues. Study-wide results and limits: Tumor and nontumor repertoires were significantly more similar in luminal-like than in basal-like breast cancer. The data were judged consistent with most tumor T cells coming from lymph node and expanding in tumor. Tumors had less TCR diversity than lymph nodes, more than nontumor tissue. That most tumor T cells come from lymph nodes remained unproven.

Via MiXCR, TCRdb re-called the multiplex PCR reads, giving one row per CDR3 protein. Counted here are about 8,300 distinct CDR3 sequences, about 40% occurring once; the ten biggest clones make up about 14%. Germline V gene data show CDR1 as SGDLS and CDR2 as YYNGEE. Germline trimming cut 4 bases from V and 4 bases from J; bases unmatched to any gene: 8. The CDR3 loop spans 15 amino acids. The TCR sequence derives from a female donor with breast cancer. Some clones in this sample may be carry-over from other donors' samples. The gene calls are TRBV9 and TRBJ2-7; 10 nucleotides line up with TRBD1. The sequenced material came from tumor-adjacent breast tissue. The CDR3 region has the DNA TGTGCCAGCAGCTCCGGGACAGGGGCATGGTACGAGCAGTACTTC. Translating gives CASSSGTGAWYEQYF.